This T cell receptor (beta chain) was captured in a study of blood T cell repertoires in COVID-19. Whole-study context: PBMCs, B-cell-depleted T cells, or T cells were the source of the cDNA or gDNA that made up the material.

Trimming removed 5 bases at V and 1 base at J, with 9 bases between. This CDR3 contains 13 residues. Per the germline V gene, CDR1 is SGHNT and CDR2 is YENEEA. Original processing notes: Reference gene primers were amplified, and this amplification served to estimate nucleated cell counts. The assay was immunoSEQ multiplex PCR, and TCRdb's table has in-frame clones only and misses some. The V and J calls and clone size come from that table; D and trimming were worked out from the DNA. The repertoire holds fewer than 350,000 clones, with 81% as singletons. This rearrangement joins TRBV11-3 to TRBJ2-7, with D possibly matching TRBD2 (5 bases). The sequenced material came from peripheral blood. The receptor was derived from a woman aged 60-75 years with active or convalescent COVID-19. In DNA, the CDR3 is TGTGCCAGCAGCCAAGGACTTTCCTACGAGCAGTACTTC. Protein sequence: CASSQGLSYEQYF.